These 12 T cell receptor beta chains originate from one sample sequenced in a study of blood T cell repertoires in COVID-19. Some clones are missing from TCRdb's copy, which holds only in-frame ones; the method was immunoSEQ multiplex PCR. The sample gives under 250,000 clones, approximately 82% of which show up once; around 2% is in the top ten. Material: peripheral blood. The receptors derive from a man in his thirties or forties who had recovered from COVID-19.

The chain links TRBV15 to TRBJ1-1; D remains ambiguous. The ends were cut back, 0 bases at V and 7 bases at J, with 15 bases in the middle. This CDR3 has 15 residues. The germline gives CDR1 LNHNV, CDR2 YYDKDF (reference sequence). The CDR3 nucleotides are TGTGCCACCAGCAGAGATCAGTACAGCACGTTTGAAGCTTTCTTT. It is translated as CATSRDQYSTFEAFF.

The J gene is TRBJ1-5, the V gene TRBV25-1; D remains unclear. V was clipped by 3 bases and J by 3 bases, with 9 bases between them. Germline assignment: CDR1 MGHDK and CDR2 SYGVNS. The CDR3 totals 14 residues. CDR3 coding DNA: TGTGCCAGCAGTGAGACGGGTTTCAATCAGCCCCAGCATTTT. Translating gives CASSETGFNQPQHF.

As regards this clone: The identical CDR3 is also encoded by other nucleotide sequences in the sample. This chain links TRBV15 with TRBJ1-2, with D perhaps matching TRBD1 (6 bases). The V gene's germline CDR1 is LNHNV and CDR2 YYDKDF (reference sequence). This CDR3 is built from 14 residues. V was trimmed by 4 bases and J by 4 bases, leaving 13 bases between them. CDR3 bases: TGTGCCACCAGCAAATCGGGACAAGCCTATGGCTACACCTTC. As protein: CATSKSGQAYGYTF. The full variable domain, with the rest looked up from reference TRBV15 and TRBJ1-2, is DAMVIQNPRYQVTQFGKPVTLSCSQTLNHNVMYWYQQKSSQAPKLLFHYYDKDFNNEADTPDNFQSRRPNTSFCFLDIRSPGLGDTAMYLCATSKSGQAYGYTFGSGTRLTVV.

The chain employs TRBV5-4 and TRBJ2-1; D possibly corresponds to TRBD1 (6 bases). Trimming cost V 2 bases and J 4 bases, with 13 bases left between them. The CDR3 totals 15 residues. Germline CDR1 is SGHNT and CDR2 is YYREEE (reference sequence). The CDR3 protein is CASSFAQGRYNEQFF. CDR3 DNA sequence: TGTGCCAGCAGCTTCGCACAGGGCAGATACAATGAGCAGTTCTTC.

This chain joins TRBV2 and TRBJ1-2; possible D gene TRBD1, 5 bases. V was pared by 7 bases and J by 4 bases, with 13 bases between. The CDR3 is 13 amino acids. The V gene's germline CDR1 is SNHLY and CDR2 FYNNEI. DNA of the CDR3: TGTGCCAGCACGCTGGGGGGGGGCTATGGCTACACCTTC. Its translation is CASTLGGGYGYTF. The full variable domain, rest sourced from reference TRBV2 and TRBJ1-2, is EPEVTQTPSHQVTQMGQEVILRCVPISNHLYFYWYRQILGQKVEFLVSFYNNEISEKSEIFDDQFSVERPDGSNFTLKIRSTKLEDSAMYFCASTLGGGYGYTFGSGTRLTVV.

The gene calls are TRBV7-2 and TRBJ1-1; perhaps TRBD1 as D (5 bases). From germline, CDR1 is SGHTA and CDR2 FQGNSA. V was trimmed by 4 bases and J by 0 bases, leaving 6 bases between them. The CDR3 covers 13 residues. The CDR3 region is CASSWTLNTEAFF. Written as DNA, the CDR3 is TGTGCCAGCAGCTGGACATTGAACACTGAAGCTTTCTTT.

This chain links TRBV2 with TRBJ1-1, with D possibly TRBD1 on 5 matching bases. Trimming cost V 4 bases and J 4 bases, with 10 bases left between them. The CDR3 spans 13 residues. Germline CDR1 reads SNHLY; CDR2 reads FYNNEI. CDR3 sequence (DNA): TGTGCCAGCAGTGGCGGGGGTGCCACTGAAGCTTTCTTT. This translates into CASSGGGATEAFF. Full variable domain (remainder filled in from reference TRBV2 and TRBJ1-1): EPEVTQTPSHQVTQMGQEVILRCVPISNHLYFYWYRQILGQKVEFLVSFYNNEISEKSEIFDDQFSVERPDGSNFTLKIRSTKLEDSAMYFCASSGGGATEAFFGQGTRLTVV.

The chain couples TRBV18 to TRBJ2-5; TRBD1 agrees at 7 bases. The CDR3 has 15 amino acids. Germline V gene data show CDR1 as KGHSH and CDR2 as LQKENI. V shed 0 bases, J shed 2 bases, and the junction held 3 bases outside the gene matches. Here the CDR3 reads CASSPPGTAQETQYF. Written as DNA, the CDR3 is TGTGCCAGCTCACCACCTGGGACAGCTCAAGAGACCCAGTACTTC.

The table lists this clone with a count of one. This chain joins TRBV6-5 and TRBJ2-1; 9 nucleotides agree with TRBD1. The CDR3 contains 13 residues. Germline values: CDR1 MNHEY, CDR2 SVGAGI. V dropped 9 bases and J dropped 8; count of bases not matched to a gene: 8. The CDR3 DNA follows: TGTGCCAGTTACCGGGACAGGGATTATGAGCAGTTCTTC. Translating gives CASYRDRDYEQFF.

J is TRBJ2-5 and V is TRBV12-5; D may be TRBD2 (5 bases). The germline V and J ends were trimmed by 3 bases and 2 bases, with 13 bases remaining between them. Per germline, CDR1 LGHNT and CDR2 FRNRAP. This CDR3 is 15 amino acids long. CDR3 in DNA: TGTGCTAGTGGTTTCGGGGTCTCGGGGCAAGAGACCCAGTACTTC. It translates to CASGFGVSGQETQYF.

This rearrangement joins TRBV2 to TRBJ1-5; D is ambiguous. Germline-derived CDR1 and CDR2 are SNHLY and FYNNEI. The CDR3 consists of 13 residues. V lost 7 bases to trimming and J lost 2 bases, with 9 bases between them. The CDR3 coding sequence is TGTGCCAGCAAGCGGGAAGGCAATCAGCCCCAGCATTTT. It translates to CASKREGNQPQHF.

The chain employs TRBV9 and TRBJ2-3, with TRBD2 matching over 8 bases. The CDR3 sequence is 16 residues long. Germline V gene data show CDR1 as SGDLS and CDR2 as YYNGEE. Losses at the gene ends were 4 bases for V and 2 bases for J; bases not matched to a gene: 9. DNA for the CDR3: TGTGCCAGCAGCTTAAGGACTAGCAGATCCACAGATACGCAGTATTTT. Its translation is CASSLRTSRSTDTQYF.